These 22 T cell receptor beta chains originate from one sample sequenced in a study of blood T cell repertoires in COVID-19 (dated by TCRdb to about 2020). The library was made by the immunoSEQ multiplex PCR assay. TCRdb mirrors the immuneACCESS table, restricted to in-frame sequences. Some clones are absent from its copies; in checked studies, under half trace to an unresolved V gene, and the reason for the others is unknown. The table for this sample lists 95,000 to 150,000 clones; 82% of them were counted only once. 4% to 5% of the sample rests with the top ten. The material sequenced was peripheral blood. All receptors derive from a woman between 65 and 79 years old with acute or convalescent COVID-19.

The chain combines TRBV4-3 with TRBJ2-1, with 10 positions matching TRBD2. The CDR3 runs to 15 residues. Germline V lookup: CDR1 LGHNA, CDR2 YSLEER. The V segment lost 0 bases and the J segment 5 bases; nucleotides outside the gene matches: 1. CDR3 DNA sequence: TGCGCCAGCAGCCAAGAAGCGGGGGGGCACAATGAGCAGTTCTTC. It yields the protein CASSQEAGGHNEQFF.

There are a few counts of this clone. This chain uses TRBV4-1 with TRBJ1-1, with 7 bases aligning to TRBD1. This CDR3 has 15 residues. The ends lost 0 bases at V and 8 bases at J; junction bases unmatched: 9. Germline V gene sequence: CDR1 MGHRA, CDR2 YSYEKL. The CDR3 spells CASSQDQTGRREAFF. In nucleotides, the CDR3 is TGCGCCAGCAGCCAAGACCAGACAGGGAGGAGGGAAGCTTTCTTT.

This clone was counted between two and nine times. The chain carries TRBV19 and TRBJ2-2; D possibly corresponds to TRBD1 (6 bases). Germline CDR1 LNHDA, CDR2 SQIVND (reference sequence). Trimming cost V 6 bases and J 2 bases, with 13 bases left between them. The CDR3 has 15 amino acids. Written as DNA, the CDR3 is TGTGCCAGTAGAACGGGACAAGTAAACACCGGGGAGCTGTTTTTT. Encoded protein: CASRTGQVNTGELFF.

The chain has TRBV30 and TRBJ1-5, with D unclear. V lost 3 bases to trimming and J lost 2 bases, with 11 bases between them. Germline V gene data show CDR1 as GTSNPN and CDR2 as SVGIG (reference sequence). The CDR3 spans 14 residues. The CDR3 coding sequence is TGTGCCTGGAGAGCGAGGATGGGCAATCAGCCCCAGCATTTT. Residues: CAWRARMGNQPQHF.

The V gene is TRBV24-1, the J gene TRBJ1-2, with D possibly TRBD1 on 5 matching bases. Looked up from germline, CDR1 is KGHDR and CDR2 is SFDVKD. The CDR3 length is 14 residues. V was trimmed by 3 bases and J by 4 bases, leaving 11 bases between them. The CDR3 nucleotides are TGTGCCACCAGTGATACGACAGAAACCTATGGCTACACCTTC. Amino acid sequence: CATSDTTETYGYTF.

The V call is TRBV10-1, the J call TRBJ2-5; 7 bases line up with TRBD1. The ends lost 5 bases at V and 4 bases at J; junction bases unmatched: 4. The CDR3 has 13 residues. Germline V gene data show CDR1 as WNHNN and CDR2 as SYGVQD (reference sequence). CDR3 sequence: CASSLQGRETQYF. CDR3 in DNA: TGCGCCAGCAGTTTACAGGGGCGAGAGACCCAGTACTTC.

The rearrangement joins TRBV6-2 or TRBV6-3 to TRBJ1-2; D is uncertain. Trimming cost V 5 bases and J 4 bases, with 23 bases left between them. CDR3 length equals 17 residues. Germline CDR1 reads MNHEY; CDR2 reads SVGEGT. CDR3: CASSKLYVRTGFYGYTF. The CDR3 nucleotides read TGTGCCAGCAGTAAACTATACGTACGGACTGGTTTCTATGGCTACACCTTC.

This clone was picked up a small number of times. J is TRBJ1-5 and V is TRBV5-8; weak D call: TRBD1 (6 bases). The CDR3 covers 14 residues. The germline CDR1 and CDR2 sequences are SGHTS and YDEGEE. V lost 4 bases, J lost 6 bases, and 14 bases lay in between. The chain's CDR3 is CASSQGQWVQPQHF. The CDR3 DNA reads TGTGCCAGCAGCCAAGGACAGTGGGTTCAGCCCCAGCATTTT.

The rearrangement uses TRBV7-9 and TRBJ1-3; 8 nucleotides agree with TRBD1. CDR3 length: 14 amino acids. Germline values: CDR1 SEHNR, CDR2 FQNEAQ (reference sequence). Losses at the gene ends were 3 bases for V and 7 bases for J; bases not matched to a gene: 5. The CDR3 here is CASSLRGQGNTIYF. The CDR3 DNA sequence: TGTGCCAGCAGCTTGAGAGGACAGGGTAACACCATATATTTT.

The rearrangement joins TRBV19 to TRBJ2-2, with D hard to call. This CDR3 has 10 amino acids. The germline V and J ends were trimmed by 6 bases and 6 bases, with 2 bases remaining between them. CDR1 and CDR2 from the germline V gene are LNHDA and SQIVND (reference sequence). In nucleotides, the CDR3 is TGTGCCAGTAGCTCCGGGGAGCTGTTTTTT. Its protein is CASSSGELFF.

Remarks on this clone: Distinct nucleotide sequences in the sample also encode this CDR3. The chain recombines TRBV11-3 with TRBJ1-3; tentative D call: TRBD1 (6 bases). The CDR3 is made up of 14 amino acids. V was cut by 1 base and J by 4 bases, with 8 bases left in between. Looked up from germline, CDR1 is SGHNT and CDR2 is YENEEA. The CDR3 nucleotides read TGTGCCAGCAGCTTAGGGACAGCGGGAAACACCATATATTTT. Residues: CASSLGTAGNTIYF.

The rearrangement links TRBV5-6 to TRBJ1-6; D uncertain. Trimming cost V 1 base and J 7 bases, with 15 bases left between them. Per the germline V gene, CDR1 is SGHDT and CDR2 is YYEEEE. This CDR3 region has 16 residues. DNA for the CDR3: TGTGCCAGCAGCTTGTCGCCGCAGATTCGAAATTCACCCCTCCACTTT. Residues: CASSLSPQIRNSPLHF.

The chain uses TRBV2 and TRBJ1-1; 8 bases map to TRBD1. Per germline, CDR1 SNHLY and CDR2 FYNNEI. The length of the CDR3 is 16 residues. V lost 6 bases, J lost 1 base, and 10 bases stayed unmatched. The CDR3 region is CASRPQGASGNTEAFF. The DNA for the CDR3 is TGTGCCAGCAGACCCCAGGGGGCTAGTGGGAACACTGAAGCTTTCTTT.

CDR3 sequence (DNA): TGCGCCAGCAGCCAAGACAGGGTTCCCAATTCACCCCTCCACTTT. Protein product: CASSQDRVPNSPLHF. V usage is TRBV4-1 and J usage is TRBJ1-6, with D possibly being TRBD1 (5 bases). Germline CDR1 and CDR2: MGHRA and YSYEKL. The CDR3 is made up of 15 amino acids. The V end lost 0 bases, the J end lost 7 bases, and 10 bases lay between the germline ends.

This chain uses TRBV14 with TRBJ2-1; D is unclear. CDR3 length: 14 amino acids. V was trimmed by 0 bases and J by 12 bases, leaving 15 bases between them. The germline CDR1 and CDR2 sequences are SGHDN and FVKESK. CDR3 residues: CASSQEIHLASQFF. CDR3 nucleotide sequence: TGTGCCAGCAGCCAAGAGATTCATTTGGCCTCGCAGTTCTTC.

The V and J genes are TRBV6-1 and TRBJ2-5; D ambiguous. CDR1 MNHNS and CDR2 SASEGT come from the germline V gene. There are 10 residues in the CDR3. Trimming took off 2 bases at V and 8 bases at J, with 3 bases between the two ends. The CDR3 sequence is CASSETTQYF. The DNA for the CDR3 is TGTGCCAGCAGTGAAACTACCCAGTACTTC.

This clone has only a few counts. The rearrangement uses TRBV10-2 and TRBJ2-7, with 9 bases lining up with TRBD2. V dropped 10 bases and J dropped 7; count of bases not matched to a gene: 8. Germline CDR1 is WSHSY and CDR2 is SAAADI. CDR3 length equals 12 residues. CDR3 residues: CAIGLATGEQYV. The CDR3 DNA is TGCGCCATCGGACTAGCGACGGGGGAGCAGTACGTC.

The chain links TRBV4-3 to TRBJ1-6; TRBD1 might be the D (6 bases). The CDR3 is made up of 17 amino acids. V was cut by 0 bases and J by 7 bases, with 16 bases left in between. Germline-derived CDR1 and CDR2 are LGHNA and YSLEER. DNA of the CDR3: TGCGCCAGCAGCCAAGATTACCGGGGGGCGAGGAATTCACCCCTCCACTTT. Its translation: CASSQDYRGARNSPLHF.

V and J are TRBV7-9 and TRBJ1-5; 8 bases agree with TRBD1. The CDR3 runs 14 residues. V lost 4 bases and J lost 5; bases outside the gene matches: 4. Germline assignment: CDR1 SEHNR and CDR2 FQNEAQ (reference sequence). As DNA, the CDR3 is TGTGCCAGCAGCTGGGACAGGAGCGATCAGCCCCAGCATTTT. It yields the protein CASSWDRSDQPQHF.

The table lists this clone with a few counts. CDR3 DNA: TGCGCCAGCAGCTCGACAGGGCCGCCTAATGAAAAACTGTTTTTT. It encodes CASSSTGPPNEKLFF. V is TRBV5-1 and J is TRBJ1-4; 7 bases match TRBD1. This CDR3 comprises 15 residues. V shed 3 bases, J shed 3 bases, and the junction held 5 bases outside the gene matches. The germline V gene has CDR1 SGHRS and CDR2 YFSETQ.

J is TRBJ2-7 and V is TRBV6-5; TRBD1 matches 8 bases. V dropped 5 bases and J dropped 0; count of bases not matched to a gene: 3. The CDR3 loop spans 14 amino acids. Germline V lookup: CDR1 MNHEY, CDR2 SVGAGI. In nucleotides, the CDR3 is TGTGCCAGCAGTAGGACAGGGAACTCCTACGAGCAGTACGTC. Translation: CASSRTGNSYEQYV.

This clone came up once. This rearrangement joins TRBV12-3 or TRBV12-4 to TRBJ1-2; D call uncertain. The CDR3 is 12 residues long. Trimming removed 4 bases at V and 8 bases at J, with 11 bases between. This CDR3 is CASSSPGEGYTF. As DNA, the CDR3 is TGTGCCAGCAGTTCCCCCGGGGAAGGCTACACCTTC.